This T cell receptor (beta chain) was identified during a study of blood T cell repertoires in COVID-19. Study background: Samples of COVID-19 (acute and convalescent) were obtained from the United States, Italy and Spain. T cells, B-cell-depleted T cells, or PBMCs supplied cDNA or gDNA.

The Seattle patients joined while their infection was active and were tracked longitudinally afterward. As handled by the study authors: From reference gene primer amplification, estimates of nucleated cell counts were derived. Assay used: immunoSEQ multiplex PCR; TCRdb lists only in-frame clones, some missing. The V and J calls and clone size were taken over from that table, and D and trimming were inferred from the DNA. Seen here are some 120,000 clones, 90% observed once, and the top ten hold 3.5% to 5%. V was pared by 4 bases and J by 0 bases, with 15 bases between. Germline V gives CDR1 SNHLY, CDR2 FYNNEI. The CDR3 runs to 17 residues.

The source material was peripheral blood. The source is a man aged 55 to 69 with COVID-19, enrolled during active disease. The chain carries TRBV2 and TRBJ2-2, with D perhaps matching TRBD1 (6 bases). The CDR3 protein is CASSVIPGTSNTGELFF. In DNA form, the CDR3 reads TGTGCCAGCAGTGTGATTCCCGGGACATCGAACACCGGGGAGCTGTTTTTT.